This entry features one T cell receptor (beta chain) sequence. These data originate in a study of blood T cell repertoires in COVID-19. Study information: T cells, B-cell-depleted T cells, or PBMCs provided the cDNA or gDNA that served as material.

This CDR3 has 13 amino acids. Germline CDR1 is ENHRY and CDR2 is SYGVKD. V gave up 11 bases and J gave up 1 base, with 14 bases separating them. The method was immunoSEQ multiplex PCR; TCRdb's version includes in-frame clones alone and lacks a portion of them. The sample holds under 300,000 clones; under 90% are singletons and the top ten take 2% to 2.5%. The chain links TRBV10-3 to TRBJ1-1; D is ambiguous. This clonotype was sampled from a man aged 50 or older with acute or convalescent COVID-19. Sequenced input: peripheral blood. This CDR3 is CAAQFGENTEAFF. The CDR3 nucleotides read TGTGCCGCCCAATTCGGGGAGAACACTGAAGCTTTCTTT.